Following are 20 T cell receptor beta chains from one sample sequenced in a study of T cell repertoires in cytomegalovirus infection (dated by TCRdb to about 2019). For these receptors, no antigen is known. Explained via the paper, the treatment or condition label denotes: in vitro stimulation with specific CMV peptide epitopes to enrich CMV-specific T cells. TCRdb lists the instrument as Illumina HiSeq 1500. The public reads were run again by TCRdb, first through fastp at Q25 and then through MiXCR, and only productive beta chains were kept. Rows are combined by CDR3 protein, so each entry shows the most common genes and DNA. A total of about 770,000 distinct CDR3 sequences appear in this sample, about 29% of them only once. The biggest ten clones account for less than 15% of the sample. The source was cultured CD8+ T cells from PBMCs, collected from culture after CMV antigen stimulation. These receptors came from a human donor in good health (CMV status not recorded). Some clones in this sample may be carry-over from other donors' samples.

This clonotype was seen many times. The chain is built from TRBV7-2 and TRBJ1-2, with D unresolved. Trimming cost V 6 bases and J 5 bases, with 13 bases left between them. The CDR3 is made up of 13 amino acids. Germline-derived CDR1 and CDR2 are SGHTA and FQGNSA. The CDR3 DNA is TGTGCCAGCAGGAGCATAGGGATTTATGGCTACACCTTC. The encoded protein is CASRSIGIYGYTF. Full variable domain (missing parts from reference TRBV7-2 and TRBJ1-2): GAGVSQSPSNKVTEKGKDVELRCDPISGHTALYWYRQSLGQGLEFLIYFQGNSAPDKSGLPSDRFSAERTGGSVSTLTIQRTQQEDSAVYLCASRSIGIYGYTFGSGTRLTVV.

The chain employs TRBV6-2 or TRBV6-3 and TRBJ1-1; D unclear. Between the trimmed V and J ends, which lost 2 bases and 0 bases, there was a span of 10 bases. Germline V CDR1 and CDR2: MNHEY, SVGEGT. The CDR3 is 15 residues long. The CDR3 sequence is CASSYRANLNTEAFF. CDR3 DNA sequence: TGTGCCAGCAGTTACCGGGCAAACCTGAACACTGAAGCTTTCTTT.

The table lists this clonotype with a few counts. The V gene is TRBV27, the J gene TRBJ1-2; no firm D call. Trimming left V 3 bases short and J 0 bases short, with 14 bases between. The CDR3 spans 16 residues. CDR1 and CDR2 from the germline V gene are MNHEY and SMNVEV (reference sequence). CDR3: CASSFYSSPANYGYTF. Written as DNA, the CDR3 is TGTGCCAGCAGTTTCTACAGTTCCCCTGCTAACTATGGCTACACCTTC.

This chain connects TRBV28 to TRBJ2-7; 11 bases map to TRBD1. This CDR3 contains 15 residues. Germline assignment: CDR1 MDHEN and CDR2 SYDVKM. The V segment lost 5 bases and the J segment 4 bases; nucleotides outside the gene matches: 7. The CDR3 sequence is CASSPRTGGGYEQYV. In DNA, the CDR3 is TGTGCCAGCAGTCCTCGGACAGGGGGCGGGTACGAGCAGTACGTC.

The V call is TRBV7-3, the J call TRBJ2-5, with 7 bases that match TRBD2. Germline CDR1 and CDR2: SGHTA and FQGTGA. This CDR3 region has 16 residues. Trimming removed 2 bases from V and 1 base from J; junction bases left unmatched: 7. The CDR3 DNA reads TGTGCCAGCAGCTTAGGAACGGGACTACCCCAAGAGACCCAGTACTTC. Translation gives CASSLGTGLPQETQYF. The whole variable domain, filled in from reference TRBV7-3 and TRBJ2-5, reads GAGVSQTPSNKVTEKGKYVELRCDPISGHTALYWYRQSLGQGPEFLIYFQGTGAADDSGLPNDRFFAVRPEGSVSTLKIQRTERGDSAVYLCASSLGTGLPQETQYFGPGTRLLVL.

The gene calls are TRBV6-2 or TRBV6-3 and TRBJ2-1, with D perhaps matching TRBD1 (5 bases). V lost 6 bases, J lost 0 bases, and 12 bases lay in between. Germline loops: CDR1 MNHEY, CDR2 SVGEGT. CDR3 length equals 15 residues. The CDR3 is CASRLQVSSYNEQFF. The CDR3 DNA reads as TGTGCCAGCAGACTACAGGTATCCTCCTACAATGAGCAGTTCTTC.

This clonotype was counted ten times or more. The chain joins TRBV6-5 to TRBJ2-5, with 7 bases matching TRBD2. The CDR3 loop spans 14 amino acids. CDR1 is MNHEY and CDR2 is SVGAGI in the germline V gene. V gave up 2 bases and J gave up 4 bases; unmatched junction bases: 4. CDR3 sequence: CASSYAGEGETQYF. The DNA for the CDR3 is TGTGCCAGCAGTTACGCCGGGGAGGGAGAGACCCAGTACTTC.

This clonotype appeared a few times. J is TRBJ2-7 and V is TRBV7-9, with D possibly being TRBD2 (6 bases). This CDR3 is 14 amino acids long. Per germline, CDR1 SEHNR and CDR2 FQNEAQ (reference sequence). The ends were cut back, 6 bases at V and 3 bases at J, with 15 bases in the middle. CDR3 sequence (DNA): TGTGCCAGCAGTGGGGAGGCAGACCGCTACGAGCAGTACGTC. This encodes CASSGEADRYEQYV.

The J gene is TRBJ1-2, the V gene TRBV10-2, with D perhaps TRBD1 (5 bases). Germline CDR1 is WSHSY and CDR2 is SAAADI. The CDR3 is made up of 16 amino acids. V gave up 3 bases and J gave up 7 bases, with 21 bases separating them. The CDR3, as DNA: TGCGCCAGCAGTGAAAATAACGGCAGGGAAGCGCCTGGCTACACCTTC. Its protein product is CASSENNGREAPGYTF.

This chain joins TRBV23-1 and TRBJ2-6; D may match TRBD1 or TRBD2 (7 bases each). TRBV23-1 is identified as an open reading frame with a role that is uncertain. The CDR3 contains 18 residues. Trimming removed 3 bases at V and 0 bases at J, with 15 bases between. The CDR3 bases are TGCGCCAGCAGTCAGAGACAGGGACTATACTCTGGGGCCAACGTCCTGACTTTC. Translating gives CASSQRQGLYSGANVLTF.

The genes are TRBV27 and TRBJ1-1, with TRBD1 matching 8 bases. The CDR3 sequence is 15 residues long. Germline values: CDR1 MNHEY, CDR2 SMNVEV (reference sequence). After removal of 3 bases from V and 7 bases from J, the junction contained 10 bases not matched to a gene. The CDR3 reads CASSLVSGGSYEAFF. The DNA for the CDR3 is TGTGCCAGCAGTTTGGTTTCAGGGGGCAGTTATGAAGCTTTCTTT.

This clonotype has just a few counts. The chain is built from TRBV2 and TRBJ1-1; no definite D call. Per the germline V gene, CDR1 is SNHLY and CDR2 is FYNNEI. V was shortened by 1 base and J by 1 base, with 7 bases between the two germline ends. The CDR3 contains 14 residues. CDR3 protein: CASSEDPGNTEAFF. In DNA form, the CDR3 reads TGTGCCAGCAGTGAAGATCCGGGGAACACTGAAGCTTTCTTT.

The gene calls are TRBV9 and TRBJ1-4, with D unresolved. This CDR3 has 12 amino acids. Trimming took 0 bases from V and 8 from J, leaving 5 bases between them. In germline, CDR1 is SGDLS, CDR2 YYNGEE. This chain's CDR3 is CASSVGSEKLFF. The CDR3 DNA follows: TGTGCCAGCAGCGTAGGGAGCGAAAAACTGTTTTTT.

In this sample, this clonotype turned up a few times. J is TRBJ1-1 and V is TRBV6-1; D unresolved. Trimming pared 7 bases from V and 4 bases from J, leaving 13 bases between. This CDR3 contains 13 residues. Germline assignment: CDR1 MNHNS and CDR2 SASEGT. DNA of the CDR3: TGTGCCAGCAAACCCGCGCGGGGCACTGAAGCTTTCTTT. Its protein is CASKPARGTEAFF.

The chain has TRBV12-3 or TRBV12-4 and TRBJ1-3; no reliable D call. This CDR3 comprises 14 residues. V was pared by 2 bases and J by 3 bases, with 8 bases between. The CDR3 nucleotides are TGTGCCAGCAGTTTAACGGGGTATGGAAACACCATATATTTT. Amino acid sequence: CASSLTGYGNTIYF.

CDR3 coding DNA: TGTGCCAGCAGTTTTCAGCGGGGGGGCCCCAATGAGCAGTTCTTC. Its protein is CASSFQRGGPNEQFF. This chain uses TRBV12-3 or TRBV12-4 with TRBJ2-1; 10 bases are a match to TRBD2. The CDR3 runs 15 residues. The junction had 5 bases not matched to a gene; V was cut back by 3 bases and J by 6 bases.

This clonotype was counted only a few times. This rearrangement joins TRBV27 to TRBJ1-5; no firm D call. Germline CDR1 reads MNHEY; CDR2 reads SMNVEV (reference sequence). The V gene lost 7 bases and the J gene lost 3 bases, with 7 bases spanning the gap. The CDR3 consists of 12 residues. The CDR3 nucleotides read TGTGCCAGCAAGGCGGTCAATCAGCCCCAGCATTTT. Residues: CASKAVNQPQHF.

V and J are TRBV20-1 and TRBJ1-4; TRBD1 is a possible D gene (5 bases). CDR3 length: 11 residues. CDR1 and CDR2 (germline): DFQATT, SNEGSKA (reference sequence). The CDR3 loop reads CTGSEGEKLFF. CDR3 sequence (DNA): TGCACCGGATCGGAGGGGGAAAAACTGTTTTTT.

This clonotype was seen repeatedly, ten times or more. The chain couples TRBV6-1 to TRBJ2-2; D unclear. The V gene's germline CDR1 is MNHNS and CDR2 SASEGT. V lost 7 bases to trimming and J lost 4 bases, with 7 bases between them. The CDR3 runs 12 residues. CDR3 sequence reads: CASISLTGELFF. In nucleotides, the CDR3 is TGTGCCAGCATCAGTCTCACCGGGGAGCTGTTTTTT.

This clonotype was observed a handful of times. CDR3 amino acids: CASSESAAGVAKNIQYF. The CDR3 bases are TGTGCCAGCAGTGAATCGGCGGCAGGGGTAGCCAAAAACATTCAGTACTTC. This chain uses TRBV25-1 with TRBJ2-4; TRBD1 might be the D (6 bases). CDR3 size: 17 residues. From germline, CDR1 is MGHDK and CDR2 SYGVNS. V was pared by 1 base and J by 0 bases, with 13 bases between.